The 2 T cell receptor beta chains presented below share a single source sample, sequenced in a study of T-cell reconstitution after alpha-beta-depleted transplantation in children. Molecular barcoding with unique molecular identifiers was used for the TCRbeta library. MiXCR was run by TCRdb on the PCR reads, yielding one entry per CDR3 protein. The repertoire has about 610,000 distinct CDR3 sequences, about 11% of them found once; the top ten carry 4% to 5%. This sample comprised PBMCs from the stem cell graft donor, obtained from the stem cell graft. The source of these receptors is a human donor who donated a stem cell graft to a child with acute myeloid leukemia.

The chain links TRBV25-1 to TRBJ1-3, with D tentatively TRBD1 (6 bases). This CDR3 has 17 amino acids. V lost 3 bases to trimming and J lost 4 bases, with 19 bases between them. CDR1 is MGHDK, CDR2 SYGVNS, per germline. The CDR3 is CASSEGPGALMGNTIYF. In nucleotides, the CDR3 is TGTGCCAGCAGTGAGGGGCCAGGGGCGTTGATGGGAAACACCATATATTTT. Full variable domain (rest looked up from reference TRBV25-1 and TRBJ1-3): EADIYQTPRYLVIGTGKKITLECSQTMGHDKMYWYQQDPGMELHLIHYSYGVNSTEKGDLSSESTVSRIRTEHFPLTLESARPSHTSQYLCASSEGPGALMGNTIYFGEGSWLTVV.

This clonotype has only a few counts. The chain joins TRBV7-9 to TRBJ2-1; D unclear. The CDR3 runs 14 residues. V lost 5 bases and J lost 3, with 11 bases in between. Germline-derived CDR1 and CDR2 are SEHNR and FQNEAQ (reference sequence). This CDR3 reads CASSQLEVYNEQFF. The CDR3 nucleotides are TGTGCCAGCAGCCAACTCGAGGTCTACAATGAGCAGTTCTTC.